This is a list of T cell receptor beta chains from one sample in a study of T cell responses to AZD1222 COVID-19 vaccine. Libraries were prepared by immunoSEQ multiplex PCR; TCRdb keeps only in-frame clonotypes and omits some of them. The data contain over 100,000 clones, roughly 93% of them singletons. The sample consisted of peripheral blood, taken 28 days after the second AZD1222 dose. These receptors all come from an adult who received the AZD1222 COVID-19 vaccine. Both conserved end residues are part of each CDR3. Fields, in order: V gene, J gene, CDR3 protein.

TRBV7-9	TRBJ2-7	CASSSALTSGRAREQYF
TRBV29-1	TRBJ1-2	CSVEGATNYGYTF
TRBV5-1	TRBJ1-2	CASSSRPGTGNYGYTF
TRBV5-1	TRBJ1-3	CASSLSPGGVPGNTIYF
TRBV5-1	TRBJ2-5	CASTPLVQGGKTQYF
TRBV4-2	TRBJ1-2	CASSQDYGRVYYGYTF
TRBV19	TRBJ2-7	CASSKNDRAFPYEQYF
TRBV5-4	TRBJ2-5	CASSLSDLKTQYF
TRBV5-1	TRBJ2-2	CASSLEGGHTGELFF
TRBV18	TRBJ1-5	CASSPAVGGNQPQHF
TRBV9	TRBJ2-1	CASSVAGGGYNEQFF
TRBV4-2	TRBJ1-2	CASSWGNYGYTF
TRBV5-4	TRBJ1-6	CASSLAGRVRSPLHF
TRBV24-1	TRBJ1-5	CATKGEGNQPQHF
TRBV28	TRBJ2-5	CASTRRWREEGQETQYF
TRBV6-1	TRBJ2-3	CASSEAIGTGGGVRTDTQYF
TRBV5-4	TRBJ1-2	CASSLNLQDYGYTF
TRBV5-1	TRBJ2-3	CASRPSGTGGWVDTQYF
TRBV27	TRBJ1-1	CASSSLQHLTEAFF
TRBV7-3	TRBJ2-1	CASSLTGEGEQFF
TRBV6-5	TRBJ2-7	CASSYQGTSGRAEQYF
TRBV2	TRBJ1-2	CASSLQGVTDYGYTF
TRBV2	TRBJ2-7	CASITGAASYEQYF
TRBV9	TRBJ1-1	CASSAHHGGTNTEAFF
TRBV19	TRBJ1-3	CASSNHGTVVSGNTIYF
TRBV19	TRBJ2-4	CASSILAGPKNIQYF
TRBV19	TRBJ1-6	CASSIGGFNSPLHF
TRBV19	TRBJ2-7	CASSGWGQGSSYEQYF
TRBV5-1	TRBJ1-5	CASSLSRGGQPQHF
TRBV5-1	TRBJ1-1	CASSLGGDTEAFF
TRBV10-3	TRBJ1-3	CAISRQGISGNTIYF
TRBV3-1/TRBV3-2	TRBJ1-2	CASSQDPAVIYGYTF
TRBV24-1	TRBJ1-2	CATSDDQNYGYTF
TRBV30	TRBJ2-1	CAWSLASGIYNEQFF
TRBV18	TRBJ2-5	CASSRGAGKQETQYF
TRBV29-1	TRBJ1-3	CSVENTIYF
TRBV19	TRBJ2-7	CASSIINGQGSGTGQYF
TRBV12-3/TRBV12-4	TRBJ1-5	CASSSEQGTPQHF